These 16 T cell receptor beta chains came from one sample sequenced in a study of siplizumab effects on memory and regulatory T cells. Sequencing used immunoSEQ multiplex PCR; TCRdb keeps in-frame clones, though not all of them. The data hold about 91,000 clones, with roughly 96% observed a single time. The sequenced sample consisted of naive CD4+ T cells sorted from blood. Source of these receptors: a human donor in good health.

The CDR3 coding sequence is TGTGCCTGGAAGGCAGTAGGTATCCACGAGCAGTACTTC. This translates into CAWKAVGIHEQYF. This chain uses TRBV30 with TRBJ2-7; D unresolved. CDR3 length: 13 amino acids. The germline V and J ends were trimmed by 4 bases and 5 bases, with 15 bases remaining between them. Germline V gives CDR1 GTSNPN, CDR2 SVGIG (reference sequence).

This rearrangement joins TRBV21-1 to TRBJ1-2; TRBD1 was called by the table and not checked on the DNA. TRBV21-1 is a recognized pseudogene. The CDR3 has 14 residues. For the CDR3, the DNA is TGTGCCAGCAGCCCTCACAGGGTCTCCTATGGCTACACCTTC. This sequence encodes CASSPHRVSYGYTF.

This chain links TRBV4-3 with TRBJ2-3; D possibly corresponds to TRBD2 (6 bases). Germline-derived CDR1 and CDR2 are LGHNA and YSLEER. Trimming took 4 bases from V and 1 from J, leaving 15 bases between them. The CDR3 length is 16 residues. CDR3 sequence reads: CASSRNSGLRTDTQYF. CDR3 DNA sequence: TGCGCCAGCAGCCGAAATAGCGGACTACGCACAGATACGCAGTATTTT.

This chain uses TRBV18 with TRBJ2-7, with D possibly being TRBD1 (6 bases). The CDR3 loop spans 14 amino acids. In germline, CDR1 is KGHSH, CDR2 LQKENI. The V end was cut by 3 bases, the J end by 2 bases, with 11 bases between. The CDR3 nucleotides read TGTGCCAGCTCACCCTCAACAGGGACCTACGAGCAGTACTTC. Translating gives CASSPSTGTYEQYF.

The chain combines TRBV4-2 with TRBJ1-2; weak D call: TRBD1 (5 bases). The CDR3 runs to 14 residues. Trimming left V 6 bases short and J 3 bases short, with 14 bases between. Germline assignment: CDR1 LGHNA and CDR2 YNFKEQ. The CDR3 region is CASSGFDSYYGYTF. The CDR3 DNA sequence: TGTGCCAGCAGTGGCTTCGACAGCTACTATGGCTACACCTTC.

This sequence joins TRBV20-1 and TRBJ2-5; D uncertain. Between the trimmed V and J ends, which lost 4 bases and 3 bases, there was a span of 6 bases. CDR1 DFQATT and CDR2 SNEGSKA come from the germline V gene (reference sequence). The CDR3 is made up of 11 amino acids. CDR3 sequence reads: CSATREETQYF. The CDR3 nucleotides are TGCAGTGCTACAAGAGAAGAGACCCAGTACTTC.

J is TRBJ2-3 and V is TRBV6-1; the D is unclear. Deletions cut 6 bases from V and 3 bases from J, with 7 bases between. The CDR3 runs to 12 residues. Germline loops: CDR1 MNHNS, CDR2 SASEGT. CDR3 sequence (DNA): TGTGCCAGCAGGCTCGGTACAGATACGCAGTATTTT. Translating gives CASRLGTDTQYF.

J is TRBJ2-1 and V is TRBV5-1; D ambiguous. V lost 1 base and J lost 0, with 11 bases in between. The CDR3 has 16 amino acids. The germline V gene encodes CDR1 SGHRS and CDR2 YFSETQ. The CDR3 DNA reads TGCGCCAGCAGCTTGATTCCCGACTTCTCCTACAATGAGCAGTTCTTC. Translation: CASSLIPDFSYNEQFF.

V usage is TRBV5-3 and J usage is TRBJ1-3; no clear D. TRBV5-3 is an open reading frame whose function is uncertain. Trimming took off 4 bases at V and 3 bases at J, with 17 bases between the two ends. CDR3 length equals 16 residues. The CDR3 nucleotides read TGTGCCAGAAGCCCCCGGAGGGCCGGTCTTGGAAACACCATATATTTT. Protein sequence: CARSPRRAGLGNTIYF.

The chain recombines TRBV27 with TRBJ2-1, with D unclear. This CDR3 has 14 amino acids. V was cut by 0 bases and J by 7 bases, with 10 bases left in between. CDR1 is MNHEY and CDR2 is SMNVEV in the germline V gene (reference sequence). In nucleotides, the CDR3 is TGTGCCAGCAGTTTATCGACACAACGAAATGAGCAGTTCTTC. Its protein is CASSLSTQRNEQFF.

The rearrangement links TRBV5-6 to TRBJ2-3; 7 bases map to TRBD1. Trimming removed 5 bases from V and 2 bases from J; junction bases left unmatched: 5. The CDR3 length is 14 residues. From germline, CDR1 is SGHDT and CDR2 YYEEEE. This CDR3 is CASRKGQFTDTQYF. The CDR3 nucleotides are TGTGCCAGCAGGAAGGGACAGTTCACAGATACGCAGTATTTT.

The CDR3 DNA is TGTGCCCCGATGCGGACCCACTACGAGCAGTACTTC. This translates into CAPMRTHYEQYF. The chain employs TRBV15 and TRBJ2-7; D ambiguous. Germline CDR1 LNHNV, CDR2 YYDKDF (reference sequence). This CDR3 has 12 amino acids. V was trimmed by 11 bases and J by 3 bases, leaving 14 bases between them.

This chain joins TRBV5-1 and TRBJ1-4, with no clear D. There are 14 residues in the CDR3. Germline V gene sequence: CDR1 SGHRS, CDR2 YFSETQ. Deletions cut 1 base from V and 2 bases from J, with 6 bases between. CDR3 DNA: TGCGCCAGCAGCTTGACAGCTACTAATGAAAAACTGTTTTTT. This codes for CASSLTATNEKLFF.

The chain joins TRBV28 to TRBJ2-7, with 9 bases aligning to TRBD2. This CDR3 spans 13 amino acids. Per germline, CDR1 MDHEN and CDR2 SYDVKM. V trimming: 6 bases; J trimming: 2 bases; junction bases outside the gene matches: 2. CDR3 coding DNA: TGTGCCAGCAGCCTAGCGGGGCCCTACGAGCAGTACTTC. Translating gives CASSLAGPYEQYF.

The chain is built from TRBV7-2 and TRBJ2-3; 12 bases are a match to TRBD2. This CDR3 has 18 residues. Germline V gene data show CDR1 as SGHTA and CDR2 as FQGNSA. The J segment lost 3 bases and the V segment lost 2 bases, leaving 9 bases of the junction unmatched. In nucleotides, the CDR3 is TGTGCCAGCAGCTTATCTCACATAGGACTAGCGGGGACAGATACGCAGTATTTT. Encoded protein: CASSLSHIGLAGTDTQYF.

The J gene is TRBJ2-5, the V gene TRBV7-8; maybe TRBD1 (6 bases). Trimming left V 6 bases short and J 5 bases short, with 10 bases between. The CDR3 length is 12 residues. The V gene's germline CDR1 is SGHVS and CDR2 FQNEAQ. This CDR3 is CASRLTGETQYF. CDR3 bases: TGTGCCAGCAGACTTACAGGGGAGACCCAGTACTTC.